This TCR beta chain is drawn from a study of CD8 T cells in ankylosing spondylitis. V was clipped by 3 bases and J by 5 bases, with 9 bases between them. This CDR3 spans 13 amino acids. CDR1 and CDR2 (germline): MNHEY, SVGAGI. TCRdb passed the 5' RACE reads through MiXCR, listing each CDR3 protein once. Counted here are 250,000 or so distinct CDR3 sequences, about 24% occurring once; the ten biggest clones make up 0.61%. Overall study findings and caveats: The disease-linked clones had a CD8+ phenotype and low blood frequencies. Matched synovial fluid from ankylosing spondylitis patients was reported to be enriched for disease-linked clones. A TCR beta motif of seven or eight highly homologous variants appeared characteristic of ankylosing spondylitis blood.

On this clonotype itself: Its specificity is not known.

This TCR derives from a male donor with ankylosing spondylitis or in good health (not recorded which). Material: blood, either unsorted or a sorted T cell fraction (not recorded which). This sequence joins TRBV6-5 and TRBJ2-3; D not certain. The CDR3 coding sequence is TGTGCCAGCAGTTATCGGTCGGGAGATACGCAGTATTTT. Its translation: CASSYRSGDTQYF.